The table lists the clone carrying this T cell receptor (beta chain) with a few counts. Its antigen is undetermined. This specimen comes from a study of response to subunit inactivated influenza vaccine. General study results and limits: Each seasonal flu vaccination may recruit only limited new T cells, authors suggested.

TCRdb redid the calling of the RT-PCR reads with MiXCR, one entry per CDR3 protein. The sample records approximately 530,000 distinct CDR3 sequences, 13% being singletons. This sequence was found in a man aged 50 or older who received an inactivated influenza vaccine. The source was PBMCs from blood, collected roughly 46 days after vaccination.

The CDR3 DNA reads TGCGCCAGCAGCCAAGACCGGGGCCTCAATCAGCCCCAGCATTTT. Residues: CASSQDRGLNQPQHF. This chain connects TRBV4-3 to TRBJ1-5; TRBD1 is a possible D gene (5 bases). The V end was cut by 0 bases, the J end by 3 bases, with 9 bases between. CDR3 length equals 15 residues. Germline V gene lookup returns CDR1 LGHNA and CDR2 YSLEER.